This record looks at one T cell receptor beta chain sequence and its context. A far larger clone is one nucleotide away, so this likely arose from a read error. The entry originates in a study of identical twins. TCRdb used MiXCR to reprocess the 5' RACE reads, holding one entry per CDR3 protein. The data contain about 690,000 distinct CDR3 sequences, around 6% of them seen just once; the ten biggest clones take up approximately 1.6%. V gave up 7 bases and J gave up 5 bases, with 7 bases separating them. The CDR3 consists of 10 residues. CDR1 is DFQATT, CDR2 SNEGSKA, per germline (reference sequence).

Sequencing was carried out using naive T cells sorted from blood. The clonotype comes from a man in his late teens or twenties in good health. The chain links TRBV20-1 to TRBJ2-3; D ambiguous. The CDR3 sequence: CSVRRDTQYF. The CDR3 region has the DNA TGCAGTGTCAGACGAGATACGCAGTATTTT.